The source of this T cell receptor beta chain is a study of blood T cell repertoires in COVID-19. Study context: PBMCs, B-cell-depleted T cells, or T cells were the source of the cDNA or gDNA that made up the material.

Some clones are missing from TCRdb's copy, which holds only in-frame ones; the method was immunoSEQ multiplex PCR. The sample records about 210,000 clones, under 90% being singletons. V was trimmed by 5 bases and J by 1 base, leaving 11 bases between them. The CDR3 spans 14 residues. CDR1 MNHNY and CDR2 SVGAGI come from the germline V gene (reference sequence). The receptor was derived from a woman older than 75 with COVID-19, enrolled during active disease. The sequenced sample consisted of peripheral blood. The chain employs TRBV6-6 and TRBJ1-1; perhaps TRBD1 as D (5 bases). CDR3 residues: CASSGRQRNTEAFF. The CDR3 DNA is TGTGCCAGCAGTGGCCGACAGAGGAACACTGAAGCTTTCTTT.